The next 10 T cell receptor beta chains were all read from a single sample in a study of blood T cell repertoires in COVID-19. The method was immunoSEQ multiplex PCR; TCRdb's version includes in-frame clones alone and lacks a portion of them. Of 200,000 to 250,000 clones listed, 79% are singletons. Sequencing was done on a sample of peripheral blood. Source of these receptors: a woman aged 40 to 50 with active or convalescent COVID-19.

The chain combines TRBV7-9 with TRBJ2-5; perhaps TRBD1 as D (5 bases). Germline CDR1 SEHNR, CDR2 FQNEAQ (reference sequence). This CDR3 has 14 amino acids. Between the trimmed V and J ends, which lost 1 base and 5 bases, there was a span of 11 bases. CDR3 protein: CASSLDRGRETQYF. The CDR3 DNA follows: TGTGCCAGCAGCTTAGATAGGGGTCGCGAGACCCAGTACTTC.

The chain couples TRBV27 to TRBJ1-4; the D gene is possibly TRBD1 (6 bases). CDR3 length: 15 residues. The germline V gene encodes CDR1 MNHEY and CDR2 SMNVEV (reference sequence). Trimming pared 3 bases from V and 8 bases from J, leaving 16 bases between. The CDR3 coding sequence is TGTGCCAGCAGTTTCTCGGGCAGGGGTGAGGAAAAACTGTTTTTT. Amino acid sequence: CASSFSGRGEEKLFF.

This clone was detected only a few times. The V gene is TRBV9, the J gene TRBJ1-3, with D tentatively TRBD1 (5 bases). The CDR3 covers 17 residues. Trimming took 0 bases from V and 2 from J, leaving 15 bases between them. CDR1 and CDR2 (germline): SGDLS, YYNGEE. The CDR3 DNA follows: TGTGCCAGCAGCGTAGACGCGACAGAGATCCCTGGAAACACCATATATTTT. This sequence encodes CASSVDATEIPGNTIYF.

CDR3 sequence (DNA): TGTGCCAGCAGTGAGGGCAGGGGGCGCGAAGTGGCTGAAGCTTTCTTT. The encoded protein is CASSEGRGREVAEAFF. This chain connects TRBV6-4 to TRBJ1-1; 8 positions match TRBD1. The CDR3 is 16 amino acids. V trimming: 3 bases; J trimming: 6 bases; junction bases outside the gene matches: 12. Germline CDR1 is MRHNA and CDR2 is SNTAGT.

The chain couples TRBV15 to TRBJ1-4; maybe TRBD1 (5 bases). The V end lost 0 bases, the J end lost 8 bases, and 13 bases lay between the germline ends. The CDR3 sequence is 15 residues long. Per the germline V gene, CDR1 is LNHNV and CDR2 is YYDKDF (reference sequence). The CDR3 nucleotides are TGTGCCACCAGCAGAGATCGTAGGGGCAACGAAAAACTGTTTTTT. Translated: CATSRDRRGNEKLFF.

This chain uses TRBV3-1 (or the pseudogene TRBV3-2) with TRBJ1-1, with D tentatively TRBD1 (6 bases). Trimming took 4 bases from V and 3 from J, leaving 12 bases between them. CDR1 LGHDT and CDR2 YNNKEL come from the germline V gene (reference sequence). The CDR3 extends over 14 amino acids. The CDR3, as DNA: TGTGCCAGCAGCCCGGAAAGGACAGACACTGAAGCTTTCTTT. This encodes CASSPERTDTEAFF.

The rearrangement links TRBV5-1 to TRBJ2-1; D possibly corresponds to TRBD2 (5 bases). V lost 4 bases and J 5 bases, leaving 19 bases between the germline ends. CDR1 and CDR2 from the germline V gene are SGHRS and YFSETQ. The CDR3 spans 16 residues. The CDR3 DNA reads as TGCGCCAGCAGCCCCCTTCGCCTAGGACTCGACAATGAGCAGTTCTTC. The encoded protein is CASSPLRLGLDNEQFF.

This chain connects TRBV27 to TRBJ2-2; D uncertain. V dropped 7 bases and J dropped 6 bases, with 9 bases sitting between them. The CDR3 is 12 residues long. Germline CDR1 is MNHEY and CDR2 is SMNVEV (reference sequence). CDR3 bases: TGTGCCAGCACCGGTGAGGCCGGGGAGCTGTTTTTT. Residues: CASTGEAGELFF.

The CDR3 DNA is TGCGCCAGCAGCCTTGATGGACAGGGCAATTCACCCCTCCACTTT. The encoded protein is CASSLDGQGNSPLHF. This chain joins TRBV4-1 and TRBJ1-6, with TRBD1 matching 8 bases. The CDR3 loop spans 15 amino acids. Germline CDR1 MGHRA, CDR2 YSYEKL. Trimming cost V 4 bases and J 7 bases; bases outside gene matches: 6.

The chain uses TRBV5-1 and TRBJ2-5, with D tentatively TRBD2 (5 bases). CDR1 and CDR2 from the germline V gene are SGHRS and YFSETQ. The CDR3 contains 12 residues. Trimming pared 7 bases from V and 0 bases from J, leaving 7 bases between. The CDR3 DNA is TGCGCCAGCCGGGGTGACCAAGAGACCCAGTACTTC. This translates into CASRGDQETQYF. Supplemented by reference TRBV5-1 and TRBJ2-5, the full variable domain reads KAGVTQTPRYLIKTRGQQVTLSCSPISGHRSVSWYQQTPGQGLQFLFEYFSETQRNKGNFPGRFSGRQFSNSRSEMNVSTLELGDSALYLCASRGDQETQYFGPGTRLLVL.